This T cell receptor (delta chain) was captured by sequencing in a study of Vδ1+ human thymocytes. Findings and caveats of the study: TRD repertoires were essentially private, unlike widely shared TRG clonotypes. Bulk data may be misread because of unexpected Vdelta2 sequences. Thymic delta-chain repertoires held approximately 20% Vdelta2 sequences and few Vdelta3, despite high sort purity. Thymic TRG and TRD repertoires appeared highly polyclonal.

The V and J ends lost 2 bases and 3 bases respectively, with 16 bases between them. Germline values: CDR1 TSWWSYY, CDR2 QGS. This CDR3 comprises 16 residues. Thymocytes were sorted as CD3+ TCRVdelta1+ TCRVdelta2- after alphabeta T cell depletion. With regard to this clone: Its antigen is undetermined.

The template was reverse-transcribed extracted RNA. Pooled V-gene forward primers with one constant-region reverse primer generated the CDR3 amplicons by multiplex PCR. TCRdb reapplied CATT to the multiplex PCR reads. The table records about 75,000 delta-chain clones, approximately 37% of them present only once. Source material: Vdelta1+ gamma-delta thymocytes from the thymus. Described subset: FACS-sorted CD3+ TCRalphabeta- TCRVdelta1+ TCRVdelta2- thymocytes. This sequence was found in a boy in the first two years of life who had congenital heart surgery. The gene calls are TRDV1 and TRDJ1; a weak D match, TRDD3 (5 bases). The CDR3 coding sequence is TGTGCTCTTGGGGAAGACCATGGGGTCTACCCCGATAAACTCATCTTT. It yields the protein CALGEDHGVYPDKLIF.